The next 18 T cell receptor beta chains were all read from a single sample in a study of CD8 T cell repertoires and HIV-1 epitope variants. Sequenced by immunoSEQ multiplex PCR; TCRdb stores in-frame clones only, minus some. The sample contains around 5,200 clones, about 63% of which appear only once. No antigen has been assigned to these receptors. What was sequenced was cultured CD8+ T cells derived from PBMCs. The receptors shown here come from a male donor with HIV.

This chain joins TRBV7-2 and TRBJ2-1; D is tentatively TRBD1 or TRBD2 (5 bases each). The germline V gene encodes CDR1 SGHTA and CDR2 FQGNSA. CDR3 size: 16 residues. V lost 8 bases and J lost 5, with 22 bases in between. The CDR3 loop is CASGSSGTAPHNEQFF. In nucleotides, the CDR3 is TGTGCCAGCGGATCGTCCGGGACCGCTCCTCACAATGAGCAGTTCTTC.

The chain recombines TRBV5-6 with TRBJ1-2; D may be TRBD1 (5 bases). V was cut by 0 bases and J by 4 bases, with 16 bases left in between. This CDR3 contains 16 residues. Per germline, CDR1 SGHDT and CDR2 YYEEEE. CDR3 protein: CASSLVWQGPSYGYTF. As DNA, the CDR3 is TGTGCCAGCAGCTTGGTATGGCAGGGCCCGTCCTATGGCTACACCTTC.

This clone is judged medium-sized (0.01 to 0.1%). CDR3 region: CSVDHWDRYNEQFF. DNA of the CDR3: TGCAGCGTTGACCACTGGGACAGGTACAATGAGCAGTTCTTC. V is TRBV29-1 and J is TRBJ2-1; 8 nucleotides agree with TRBD1. Germline lookup yields CDR1 SQVTM and CDR2 ANQGSEA. V lost 3 bases and J lost 4; bases outside the gene matches: 5. The CDR3 has 14 residues.

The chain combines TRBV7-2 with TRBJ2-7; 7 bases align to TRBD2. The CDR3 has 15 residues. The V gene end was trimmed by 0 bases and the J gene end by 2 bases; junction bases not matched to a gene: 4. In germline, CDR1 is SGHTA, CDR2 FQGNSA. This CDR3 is CASSLALRGAYEQYF. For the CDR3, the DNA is TGTGCCAGCAGCTTAGCCCTCCGGGGGGCCTACGAGCAGTACTTC.

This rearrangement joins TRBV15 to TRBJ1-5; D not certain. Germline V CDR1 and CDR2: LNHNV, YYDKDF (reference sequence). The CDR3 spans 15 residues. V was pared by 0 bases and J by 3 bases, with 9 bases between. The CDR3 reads CATSRDRSPNQPQHF. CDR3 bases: TGTGCCACCAGCAGAGATCGGAGTCCCAATCAGCCCCAGCATTTT. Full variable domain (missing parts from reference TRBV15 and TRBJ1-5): DAMVIQNPRYQVTQFGKPVTLSCSQTLNHNVMYWYQQKSSQAPKLLFHYYDKDFNNEADTPDNFQSRRPNTSFCFLDIRSPGLGDTAMYLCATSRDRSPNQPQHFGDGTRLSIL.

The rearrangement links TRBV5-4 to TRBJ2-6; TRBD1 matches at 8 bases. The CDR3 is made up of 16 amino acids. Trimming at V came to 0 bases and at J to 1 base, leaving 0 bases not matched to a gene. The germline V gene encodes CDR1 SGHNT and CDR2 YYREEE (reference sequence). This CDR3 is CASSLGTGSGANVLTF. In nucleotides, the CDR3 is TGTGCCAGCAGCTTGGGGACAGGGTCTGGGGCCAACGTCCTGACTTTC. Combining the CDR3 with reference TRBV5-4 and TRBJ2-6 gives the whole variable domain ETGVTQSPTHLIKTRGQQVTLRCSSQSGHNTVSWYQQALGQGPQFIFQYYREEENGRGNFPPRFSGLQFPNYSSELNVNALELDDSALYLCASSLGTGSGANVLTFGAGSRLTVL.

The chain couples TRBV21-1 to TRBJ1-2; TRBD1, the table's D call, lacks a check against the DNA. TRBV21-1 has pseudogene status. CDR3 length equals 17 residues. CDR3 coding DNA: TGTGCCAGCAGCAAAGATGGGTGTGGACAGGGTAGCTATGGCTACACCTTC. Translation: CASSKDGCGQGSYGYTF.

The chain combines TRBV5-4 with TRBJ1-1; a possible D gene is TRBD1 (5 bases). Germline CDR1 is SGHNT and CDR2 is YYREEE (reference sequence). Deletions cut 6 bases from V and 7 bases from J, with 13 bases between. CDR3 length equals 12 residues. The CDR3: CASTSTGGEAFF. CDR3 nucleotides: TGTGCCAGCACTTCGACCGGGGGTGAAGCTTTCTTT.

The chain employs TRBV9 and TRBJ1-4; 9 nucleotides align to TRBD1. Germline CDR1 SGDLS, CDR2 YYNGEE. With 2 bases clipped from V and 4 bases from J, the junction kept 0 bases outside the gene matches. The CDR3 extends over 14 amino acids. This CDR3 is CASSVGQGNEKLFF. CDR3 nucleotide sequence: TGTGCCAGCAGCGTGGGACAGGGTAATGAAAAACTGTTTTTT.

CDR3 residues: CASSLYPPDLNYGYTF. Written as DNA, the CDR3 is TGTGCCAGCAGTTTGTATCCTCCAGACCTTAACTATGGCTACACCTTC. The genes are TRBV28 and TRBJ1-2; D gene uncertain. Trimming cost V 3 bases and J 1 base, with 15 bases left between them. Germline CDR1 MDHEN, CDR2 SYDVKM. CDR3 length: 16 amino acids.

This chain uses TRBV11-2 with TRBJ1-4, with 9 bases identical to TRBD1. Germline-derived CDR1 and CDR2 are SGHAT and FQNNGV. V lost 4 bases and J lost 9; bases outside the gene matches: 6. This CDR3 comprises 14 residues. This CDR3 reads CASSSDRGLQKLFF. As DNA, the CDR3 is TGTGCCAGCAGCTCGGACAGGGGTCTTCAAAAACTGTTTTTT.

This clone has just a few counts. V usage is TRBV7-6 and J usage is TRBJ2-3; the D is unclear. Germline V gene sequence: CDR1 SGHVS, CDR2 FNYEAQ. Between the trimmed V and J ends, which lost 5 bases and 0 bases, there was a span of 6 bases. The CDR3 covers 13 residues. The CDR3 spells CASSPTSTDTQYF. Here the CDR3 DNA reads TGTGCCAGCAGCCCCACAAGCACAGATACGCAGTATTTT.

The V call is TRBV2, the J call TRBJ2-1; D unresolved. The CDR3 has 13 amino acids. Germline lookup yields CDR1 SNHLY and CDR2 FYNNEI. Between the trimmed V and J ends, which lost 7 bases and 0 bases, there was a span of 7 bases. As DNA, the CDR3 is TGTGCCAGCACTTATACCTCCTACAATGAGCAGTTCTTC. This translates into CASTYTSYNEQFF.

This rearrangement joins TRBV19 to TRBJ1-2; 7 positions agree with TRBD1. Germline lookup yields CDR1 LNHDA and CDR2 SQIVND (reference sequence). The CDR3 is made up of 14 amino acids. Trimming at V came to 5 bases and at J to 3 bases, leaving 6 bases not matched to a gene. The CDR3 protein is CASSAGDSHYGYTF. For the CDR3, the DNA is TGTGCCAGTAGTGCCGGGGACAGCCACTATGGCTACACCTTC.

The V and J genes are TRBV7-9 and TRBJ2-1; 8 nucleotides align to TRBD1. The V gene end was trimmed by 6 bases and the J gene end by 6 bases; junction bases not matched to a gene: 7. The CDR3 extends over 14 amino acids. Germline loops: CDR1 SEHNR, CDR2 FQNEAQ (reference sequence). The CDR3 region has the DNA TGTGCCAGCAGTTCCGGGACAGGCTCCAATGAGCAGTTCTTC. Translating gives CASSSGTGSNEQFF.

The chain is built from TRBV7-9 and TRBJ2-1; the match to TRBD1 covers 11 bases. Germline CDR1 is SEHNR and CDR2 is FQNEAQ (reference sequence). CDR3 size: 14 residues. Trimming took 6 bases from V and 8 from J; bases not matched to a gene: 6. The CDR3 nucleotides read TGTGCCAGCAGGGTGGACAGGGGGCTTGATGAGCAGTTCTTC. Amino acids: CASRVDRGLDEQFF. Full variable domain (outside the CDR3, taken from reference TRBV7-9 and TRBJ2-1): DTGVSQNPRHKITKRGQNVTFRCDPISEHNRLYWYRQTLGQGPEFLTYFQNEAQLEKSRLLSDRFSAERPKGSFSTLEIQRTEQGDSAMYLCASRVDRGLDEQFFGPGTRLTVL.

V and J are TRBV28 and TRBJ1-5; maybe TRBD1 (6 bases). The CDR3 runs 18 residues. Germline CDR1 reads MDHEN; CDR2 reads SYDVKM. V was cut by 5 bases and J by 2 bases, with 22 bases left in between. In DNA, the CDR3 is TGTGCCAGCAGTATCCGGATACAGGGAGGGATAGGCAATCAGCCCCAGCATTTT. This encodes CASSIRIQGGIGNQPQHF.

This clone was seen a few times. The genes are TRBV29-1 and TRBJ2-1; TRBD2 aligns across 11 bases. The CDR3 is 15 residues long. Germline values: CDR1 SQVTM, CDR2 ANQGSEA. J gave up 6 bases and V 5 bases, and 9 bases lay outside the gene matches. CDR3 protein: CSVRQLAGVGNEQFF. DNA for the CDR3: TGCAGCGTTCGTCAACTAGCGGGAGTGGGCAATGAGCAGTTCTTC.